This T cell receptor (beta chain) was captured in a study of blood T cells in healthy people across ages. Each sample gave at least 6 million isolated PBMCs. Study-wide points: A strong correlation was seen between TCR beta diversity and naive T cell percentage.

About this clonotype itself: Its cognate antigen is unknown.

A second PCR, run for about 7 to 11 cycles, used a sample-barcoded 5' primer plus a J-beta primer mix. Each TCR beta cDNA got a 12-nucleotide random molecular identifier. Each CDR3 protein gets one entry after TCRdb re-called the 5' RACE reads with MiXCR. Here the sample spans approximately 790,000 distinct CDR3 sequences, roughly 60% being singletons. V was pared by 0 bases and J by 4 bases, with 12 bases between. This CDR3 is built from 16 residues. CDR1 and CDR2 from the germline V gene are LNHNV and YYDKDF (reference sequence). The sequence was obtained from a man aged 25-40 years in good health. Sequenced: blood. The gene calls are TRBV15 and TRBJ1-4; D remains unclear. The CDR3 spells CATSREFLTFNEKLFF. CDR3 nucleotides: TGTGCCACCAGCAGAGAATTTTTAACCTTTAATGAAAAACTGTTTTTT.